Detailed here is one T cell receptor (beta chain). Its target is unknown. With molecular barcodes, quantitative 5'-RACE was used to make the TCR beta libraries. TCRdb re-called the 5' RACE reads with MiXCR, one entry per CDR3 protein. Of hundreds of thousands of distinct CDR3 sequences detected, around 11% appear once; the ten largest clones hold 0.45% to 0.6%. This sample was included in a study of CD8 T cells in ankylosing spondylitis. Findings and caveats of the study: Disease-associated clones were CD8+ and fairly uncommon in peripheral blood. Among TCR beta sequences, a motif of eight highly homologous variants appeared characteristic of ankylosing spondylitis blood.

The CDR3 loop spans 15 amino acids. Germline assignment: CDR1 KGHDR and CDR2 SFDVKD. Trimming cost V 3 bases and J 9 bases; bases outside gene matches: 5. Sequenced material: blood, either unsorted or a sorted T cell fraction (not recorded which). The V call is TRBV24-1, the J call TRBJ2-1; 12 positions agree with TRBD1. The sequence was obtained from a male donor with ankylosing spondylitis. The CDR3 region is CATSDPGTGGIEQFF. The CDR3 coding sequence is TGTGCCACCAGTGATCCCGGGACAGGGGGCATTGAGCAGTTCTTC.